The sequence of this TCR beta chain was determined in a study of Ad26.COV2.S vaccination and SARS-CoV-2 variants. For this clone: Its antigen is as yet unknown.

Described treatment: about 20 received Ad26.COV2.S at low or high dose, single or two shots; 5 received placebo; per-sample allocation not given. Sampling was performed 63 days after the first vaccine or placebo injection. Wuhan-strain SARS-CoV-2 spike was expressed by the Ad26 vector that made up the vaccine. Study-wide points: Possible underestimation of total T cell responses by the TCR breadth and depth analyses was noted. While placebo recipients had lower spike-specific TCR breadth, vaccine recipients had more. Vaccinated and placebo-treated recipients had similar non-spike TCR breadth.

This table comes from immunoSEQ multiplex PCR, and its TCRdb copy is limited to in-frame clones, with some not included. The table lists 350,000 to 450,000 clones, 89% of them singletons. Germline V gene lookup returns CDR1 MNHEY and CDR2 SVGAGI. The CDR3 covers 14 residues. Trimming pared 7 bases from V and 0 bases from J, leaving 11 bases between. This receptor was obtained from a person aged 18-65 years who received the Ad26.COV2.S COVID-19 vaccine or a placebo. The rearrangement joins TRBV6-5 to TRBJ2-3; D is uncertain. Sequences were derived from peripheral blood, sampled in a trial of Ad26.COV2.S vaccine versus placebo. This CDR3 is CASKRTDSTDTQYF. The CDR3 region has the DNA TGTGCCAGCAAAAGGACGGATAGCACAGATACGCAGTATTTT.